Presented here are 10 T cell receptor beta chains from one specimen sequenced in a study of T cell responses to AZD1222 COVID-19 vaccine. TCRdb's table, derived via immunoSEQ multiplex PCR, lists solely in-frame clones and lacks some. The table lists tens of thousands of clones, 85% to 90% of them singletons, with about 5% in the top ten. Source: peripheral blood, taken 28 days after the second AZD1222 dose. These receptors originate from an adult who received the AZD1222 COVID-19 vaccine.

The J gene is TRBJ2-2, the V gene TRBV18; TRBD1 might be the D (5 bases). The CDR3 sequence is 15 residues long. CDR1 is KGHSH and CDR2 is LQKENI in the germline V gene. Trimming took off 4 bases at V and 4 bases at J, with 13 bases between the two ends. In DNA form, the CDR3 reads TGTGCCAGCTCACAGAATCGACAGAGCACCGGGGAGCTGTTTTTT. This translates into CASSQNRQSTGELFF.

This rearrangement joins TRBV7-2 to TRBJ1-2, with TRBD1 identical over 8 bases. The trim removed 9 bases at V and 4 bases at J, leaving 10 bases unmatched. This CDR3 has 14 residues. Germline CDR1 and CDR2: SGHTA and FQGNSA. Here the CDR3 reads CARARQGSTYGYTF. CDR3 DNA sequence: TGTGCCAGAGCCCGACAGGGGAGTACCTATGGCTACACCTTC.

The chain combines TRBV5-1 with TRBJ1-2, with D unresolved. Between the trimmed V and J ends, which lost 2 bases and 0 bases, there was a span of 8 bases. CDR3 length: 14 amino acids. CDR1 is SGHRS, CDR2 YFSETQ, per germline. As DNA, the CDR3 is TGCGCCAGCAGCTTCACGGAAACTAACTATGGCTACACCTTC. Its protein product is CASSFTETNYGYTF.

The chain couples TRBV4-1 to TRBJ1-5, with 7 positions matching TRBD1. The CDR3 totals 15 residues. In germline, CDR1 is MGHRA, CDR2 YSYEKL. V gave up 1 base and J gave up 6 bases; unmatched junction bases: 6. The CDR3 nucleotides read TGCGCCAGCAGCCAAGGACAGGGCTTCGCTCAGCCCCAGCATTTT. Its translation: CASSQGQGFAQPQHF.

The J gene is TRBJ2-1, the V gene TRBV7-2; D could derive from TRBD1 or TRBD2 (6 bases each). From germline, CDR1 is SGHTA and CDR2 FQGNSA. Trimming removed 3 bases at V and 5 bases at J, with 11 bases between. The CDR3 contains 14 residues. CDR3 in DNA: TGTGCCAGCAGCTTCGAGGGGGGACACAATGAGCAGTTCTTC. It specifies CASSFEGGHNEQFF.

J is TRBJ1-4 and V is TRBV2, with unresolved D. This CDR3 contains 14 residues. The germline V gene encodes CDR1 SNHLY and CDR2 FYNNEI. V was clipped by 3 bases and J by 7 bases, with 12 bases between them. CDR3 coding DNA: TGTGCCAGCAGTGATCTTCTCCCGGGTGAAAAACTGTTTTTT. Encoded protein: CASSDLLPGEKLFF.

This clone has a single count. The genes are TRBV3-1 (or the pseudogene TRBV3-2) and TRBJ1-2; no definite D call. V gave up 1 base and J gave up 6 bases, with 6 bases separating them. From germline, CDR1 is LGHDT and CDR2 YNNKEL (reference sequence). The CDR3 is made up of 12 amino acids. The CDR3 region has the DNA TGTGCCAGCAGCCAAGCCAGAGATGGCTACACCTTC. Amino acid sequence: CASSQARDGYTF.

The chain links TRBV19 to TRBJ1-4, with D uncertain. V was shortened by 3 bases and J by 3 bases, with 5 bases between the two germline ends. Germline V gene data show CDR1 as LNHDA and CDR2 as SQIVND (reference sequence). There are 13 residues in the CDR3. The CDR3 coding sequence is TGTGCCAGTAGTATCTTCTCTAATGAAAAACTGTTTTTT. Translating it yields CASSIFSNEKLFF.

The V gene is TRBV30, the J gene TRBJ2-1, with 11 bases that match TRBD1. The CDR3 consists of 18 residues. The germline CDR1 and CDR2 sequences are GTSNPN and SVGIG (reference sequence). The CDR3 sequence: CAIRTRDRGIRSYNEQFF. CDR3 bases: TGTGCGATACGGACAAGGGACAGGGGGATTAGGTCCTACAATGAGCAGTTCTTC.

V is TRBV12-3 or TRBV12-4 and J is TRBJ1-1; D not certain. The CDR3 covers 13 residues. V was clipped by 3 bases and J by 4 bases, with 9 bases between them. Here the CDR3 DNA reads TGTGCCAGCAGTTTGCGAGGGTCCACTGAAGCTTTCTTT. Encoded protein: CASSLRGSTEAFF.